The T cell receptor beta chain under discussion was sequenced for a study of blood T cell repertoires in COVID-19. Study in general: COVID-19 samples, acute and convalescent, were from the United States, Italy and Spain. From T cells, B-cell-depleted T cells, or PBMCs came the material, which was cDNA or gDNA.

Losses at the gene ends were 0 bases for V and 3 bases for J; bases not matched to a gene: 3. Germline values: CDR1 MGHRA, CDR2 YSYEKL. The CDR3 is 16 residues long. Study processing details: By means of reference gene primer amplification, nucleated cell counts were estimated. TCRdb keeps only in-frame clones here, not all; method: immunoSEQ multiplex PCR. From that table come the V and J calls and clone size; the DNA was used to work out D and trimming. The data contain hundreds of thousands of clones, roughly nine tenths of them singletons. Sequenced sample: peripheral blood. The receptor was derived from a woman aged 30 to 39 with COVID-19, enrolled during active disease. The genes are TRBV4-1 and TRBJ2-1, with TRBD2 identical over 9 bases. The CDR3 DNA sequence: TGCGCCAGCAGCCAAGATAGCGGGGGAATCTACAATGAGCAGTTCTTC. It is translated as CASSQDSGGIYNEQFF.